Presented here are 19 T cell receptor beta chains from one specimen sequenced in a study of blood T cell repertoires in COVID-19 (dated by TCRdb to 2018 to 2020). The protocol used for the library was the immunoSEQ multiplex PCR assay. This is the immuneACCESS table as TCRdb keeps it, with only in-frame sequences that have V and J called. A part of the clones is gone; compared with another copy, unresolved V genes explain less than half, and the rest is unexplained. The sample has about 240,000 clones on record, around 83% of them singletons. Jointly, the top ten make up roughly 1.9% of the sample. The sequencing input was peripheral blood. These receptors originate from a man aged 25-40 years who had recovered from COVID-19.

V is TRBV5-1 and J is TRBJ2-1; perhaps TRBD1 as D (6 bases). The germline CDR1 and CDR2 sequences are SGHRS and YFSETQ. The CDR3 has 14 amino acids. Trimming left V 4 bases short and J 5 bases short, with 13 bases between. The CDR3, as DNA: TGCGCCAGCAGCCTCTCAGGACAGAACAATGAGCAGTTCTTC. Translated: CASSLSGQNNEQFF.

The chain joins TRBV27 to TRBJ2-2; no clear D. Trimming took 7 bases from V and 0 from J, leaving 9 bases between them. Per germline, CDR1 MNHEY and CDR2 SMNVEV (reference sequence). The CDR3 length is 14 residues. In DNA form, the CDR3 reads TGTGCCAGCACCGAGACTCCGAACACCGGGGAGCTGTTTTTT. Amino acid sequence: CASTETPNTGELFF.

This clone was detected only a few times. The chain recombines TRBV2 with TRBJ1-1; D not resolved. The CDR3 runs to 11 residues. Trimming pared 6 bases from V and 7 bases from J, leaving 9 bases between. Germline CDR1 is SNHLY and CDR2 is FYNNEI. CDR3 in DNA: TGTGCCAGCAGAACTCTTGGTGAAGCTTTCTTT. Encoded protein: CASRTLGEAFF.

The rearrangement links TRBV13 to TRBJ1-1; D may be TRBD1 (5 bases). Trimming left V 3 bases short and J 1 base short, with 15 bases between. The CDR3 has 16 residues. Germline V gene lookup returns CDR1 PRHDT and CDR2 FYEKMQ (reference sequence). CDR3 DNA sequence: TGTGCCAGCAGCTTGGGAGGTTCGGGGCAGAACACTGAAGCTTTCTTT. It specifies CASSLGGSGQNTEAFF.

This clone was observed a handful of times. The rearrangement links TRBV7-9 to TRBJ1-2, with a possible D match to TRBD1 (5 bases). The CDR3 length is 13 residues. Germline V gene data show CDR1 as SEHNR and CDR2 as FQNEAQ (reference sequence). Trimming shortened V by 1 base and J by 7 bases, and 10 bases separated the two germline ends. The CDR3 nucleotides are TGTGCCAGCAGCTTAGACAGGTTGGCTGGCTACACCTTC. Amino acids: CASSLDRLAGYTF. Looking up the rest from reference TRBV7-9 and TRBJ1-2 gives the full variable domain: DTGVSQNPRHKITKRGQNVTFRCDPISEHNRLYWYRQTLGQGPEFLTYFQNEAQLEKSRLLSDRFSAERPKGSFSTLEIQRTEQGDSAMYLCASSLDRLAGYTFGSGTRLTVV.

The V call is TRBV5-5, the J call TRBJ2-1; D not certain. The CDR3 runs 13 residues. Trimming removed 3 bases at V and 7 bases at J, with 11 bases between. Germline assignment: CDR1 SGHKS and CDR2 YYEKEE (reference sequence). The CDR3 DNA is TGTGCCAGCAGCTCGGGTCCGGTGAATGAGCAGTTCTTC. This gives the protein CASSSGPVNEQFF.

V usage is TRBV6-5 and J usage is TRBJ1-2, with a possible D match to TRBD1 (5 bases). Germline loops: CDR1 MNHEY, CDR2 SVGAGI. The V end lost 0 bases, the J end lost 3 bases, and 8 bases lay between the germline ends. The CDR3 contains 14 residues. CDR3 region: CASSYSQGDYGYTF. DNA for the CDR3: TGTGCCAGCAGTTACTCTCAAGGGGACTATGGCTACACCTTC.

This sequence joins TRBV3-1 (or the pseudogene TRBV3-2) and TRBJ2-2; 7 nucleotides agree with TRBD2. V shed 3 bases, J shed 5 bases, and the junction held 3 bases outside the gene matches. The germline CDR1 and CDR2 sequences are LGHDT and YNNKEL (reference sequence). The CDR3 is made up of 14 amino acids. CDR3: CASSHWRETGELFF. The CDR3 DNA reads as TGTGCCAGCAGCCACTGGCGGGAGACCGGGGAGCTGTTTTTT.

This clone showed up just a few times. J is TRBJ1-6 and V is TRBV4-1; a possible D gene is TRBD1 (5 bases). Trimming left V 1 base short and J 7 bases short, with 5 bases between. CDR1 and CDR2 (germline): MGHRA, YSYEKL. The CDR3 sequence is 13 residues long. The CDR3 DNA follows: TGCGCCAGCAGCCAAGCAGGGAATTCACCCCTCCACTTT. The encoded protein is CASSQAGNSPLHF.

V is TRBV7-9 and J is TRBJ2-1, with 13 bases fitting TRBD2. Germline trimming cut 2 bases from V and 10 bases from J; bases unmatched to any gene: 11. The CDR3 is made up of 17 amino acids. Germline-derived CDR1 and CDR2 are SEHNR and FQNEAQ (reference sequence). CDR3 in DNA: TGTGCCAGCAGCTTAATTGTGACTAGCGGGGGGTCCCACGAGCAGTTCTTC. Translation: CASSLIVTSGGSHEQFF.

V is TRBV5-5 and J is TRBJ2-5; no definite D call. Germline assignment: CDR1 SGHKS and CDR2 YYEKEE (reference sequence). CDR3 length: 12 residues. Trimming removed 0 bases from V and 5 bases from J, with 5 bases in between. CDR3 amino acids: CASSLALETQYF. The CDR3 DNA is TGTGCCAGCAGCTTGGCGTTGGAGACCCAGTACTTC.

The chain employs TRBV12-1 and TRBJ2-1; the table's D call, TRBD2, was not checked against the DNA. TRBV12-1 constitutes a pseudogene. This CDR3 has 19 amino acids. CDR3 residues: CASSFGERGVSGPYNEQFF. CDR3 sequence (DNA): TGTGCCAGCAGCTTTGGGGAGCGGGGGGTCTCGGGTCCATACAATGAGCAGTTCTTC.

The rearrangement links TRBV5-6 to TRBJ1-6, with D perhaps TRBD1 (5 bases). The V end was cut by 0 bases, the J end by 9 bases, with 16 bases between. In germline, CDR1 is SGHDT, CDR2 YYEEEE. CDR3 length equals 16 residues. CDR3 nucleotides: TGTGCCAGCAGCTTGGAAGGCGGGGGGTTAGGTTCACCCCTCCACTTT. This codes for CASSLEGGGLGSPLHF.

This clone was seen once. The rearrangement uses TRBV6-5 and TRBJ2-5, with D unresolved. Per germline, CDR1 MNHEY and CDR2 SVGAGI. This CDR3 has 14 residues. With 3 bases removed from V and 2 bases from J, the gap between germline ends came to 10 bases. CDR3 nucleotides: TGTGCCAGCAGTTATTCGGTCGGGCAAGAGACCCAGTACTTC. Amino acid sequence: CASSYSVGQETQYF.

The rearrangement joins TRBV2 to TRBJ1-1; TRBD1 aligns across 7 bases. The CDR3 is made up of 14 amino acids. Germline CDR1 and CDR2: SNHLY and FYNNEI. Unmatched junction bases numbered 10, after V lost 8 bases and J lost 4 bases. The CDR3 DNA is TGTGCCAGCGGGGACAGTCGTTTTGTCACTGAAGCTTTCTTT. Residues: CASGDSRFVTEAFF.

The DNA for the CDR3 is TGTGCCAGCAGGGGACAGGGTGATTCACCCCTCCACTTT. Protein: CASRGQGDSPLHF. This chain joins TRBV27 and TRBJ1-6, with 9 nucleotides matching TRBD1. The V gene end was trimmed by 6 bases and the J gene end by 8 bases; junction bases not matched to a gene: 2. CDR1 and CDR2 from the germline V gene are MNHEY and SMNVEV (reference sequence). This CDR3 is 13 amino acids long.

The genes are TRBV6-5 and TRBJ2-4; TRBD1 matches at 7 bases. CDR1 and CDR2 from the germline V gene are MNHEY and SVGAGI. The trim removed 2 bases at V and 7 bases at J, leaving 2 bases unmatched. The CDR3 runs to 13 residues. The CDR3 region has the DNA TGTGCCAGCAGTTACCGACAGGGTAACATTCAGTACTTC. It specifies CASSYRQGNIQYF.

The chain is built from TRBV4-1 and TRBJ1-2; D remains unclear. Per the germline V gene, CDR1 is MGHRA and CDR2 is YSYEKL. The ends were cut back, 0 bases at V and 2 bases at J, with 7 bases in the middle. The CDR3 extends over 14 amino acids. The DNA of the CDR3 is TGCGCCAGCAGCCAAGAAGGCGGCAACTATGGCTACACCTTC. Amino acid sequence: CASSQEGGNYGYTF.

The rearrangement links TRBV9 to TRBJ1-1; D gene unclear. The CDR3 extends over 13 amino acids. V was clipped by 0 bases and J by 0 bases, with 3 bases between them. The V gene's germline CDR1 is SGDLS and CDR2 YYNGEE. CDR3 region: CASSVALNTEAFF. CDR3 coding DNA: TGTGCCAGCAGCGTAGCTTTGAACACTGAAGCTTTCTTT.